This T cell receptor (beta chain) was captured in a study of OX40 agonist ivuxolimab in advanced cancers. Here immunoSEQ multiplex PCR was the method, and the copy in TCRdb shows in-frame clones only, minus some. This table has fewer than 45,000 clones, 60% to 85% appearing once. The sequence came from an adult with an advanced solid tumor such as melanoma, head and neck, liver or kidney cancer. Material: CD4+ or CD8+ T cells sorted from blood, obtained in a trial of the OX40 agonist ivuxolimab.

CDR3 nucleotide sequence: TGCGCCAGCAGCGAGGGAAAGTCAAACTATGGCTACACCTTC. Translating gives CASSEGKSNYGYTF. The chain carries TRBV5-1 and TRBJ1-2; unclear D gene. Between the trimmed V and J ends, which lost 4 bases and 2 bases, there was a span of 12 bases. Germline V CDR1 and CDR2: SGHRS, YFSETQ. The length of the CDR3 is 14 residues.